Described below is a single T cell receptor beta chain sequence and its context. The data stem from a study of blood T cell repertoires in COVID-19. Looking at the study overall: The United States, Italy and Spain provided the acute and convalescent COVID-19 samples. PBMCs, B-cell-depleted T cells, or T cells were the source of the cDNA or gDNA that made up the material.

As originally analysed: Reference gene primer amplification gave estimated nucleated cell counts. Assay: immunoSEQ multiplex PCR; the TCRdb copy retains only in-frame clones and omits some. The V and J calls and clone size are taken from that table; D and trimming were inferred from the DNA. This sample has over 150,000 clones; 80% to 90% occur once, and the top ten carry just under 4%. The sequence derives from a woman aged 60-70 years who had recovered from COVID-19. Sequenced material: peripheral blood.

The CDR3 reads CACPGTGVTGELFF. As DNA, the CDR3 is TGTGCCTGCCCCGGGACAGGGGTCACCGGGGAGCTGTTTTTT. The chain employs TRBV30 and TRBJ2-2, with TRBD1 identical over 10 bases. This CDR3 comprises 14 residues. The trim removed 6 bases at V and 4 bases at J, leaving 5 bases unmatched. Per germline, CDR1 GTSNPN and CDR2 SVGIG (reference sequence).